Shown below are 12 T cell receptor beta chains from a single sample sequenced in a study of control samples from healthy donors and cancer patients. TCRdb's table, derived via immunoSEQ multiplex PCR, lists solely in-frame clones and lacks some. In the table there are some 130,000 clones, roughly 89% of which are singletons. The sequencing input was blood. These receptors all come from a man aged 18 to 30 in good health.

The chain employs TRBV5-6 and TRBJ1-4; TRBD1 aligns across 9 bases. CDR1 is SGHDT and CDR2 is YYEEEE in the germline V gene. Losses at the gene ends were 5 bases for V and 8 bases for J; bases not matched to a gene: 10. This CDR3 is built from 15 residues. The CDR3 reads CASRREWDREEKLFF. The CDR3 DNA reads as TGTGCCAGCAGGCGAGAGTGGGACAGGGAAGAAAAACTGTTTTTT.

A single count supports this clone. The rearrangement joins TRBV6-5 to TRBJ1-6, with TRBD1 matching over 11 bases. The J segment lost 7 bases and the V segment lost 0 bases, leaving 2 bases of the junction unmatched. Germline CDR1 and CDR2: MNHEY and SVGAGI. The CDR3 runs 16 residues. CDR3 residues: CASSYSGTGGNSPLHF. CDR3 nucleotide sequence: TGTGCCAGCAGTTACTCGGGGACAGGGGGGAATTCACCCCTCCACTTT.

V usage is TRBV4-1 and J usage is TRBJ2-7; 9 positions match TRBD2. Unmatched junction bases numbered 7, after V lost 1 base and J lost 3 bases. This CDR3 is 16 amino acids long. In germline, CDR1 is MGHRA, CDR2 YSYEKL. The CDR3 reads CASSQGIAGVVYEQYF. CDR3 nucleotide sequence: TGCGCCAGCAGCCAAGGGATAGCGGGGGTGGTCTACGAGCAGTACTTC.

The V call is TRBV9, the J call TRBJ1-3; D gene ambiguous. CDR3 size: 15 residues. Germline loops: CDR1 SGDLS, CDR2 YYNGEE. The germline V and J ends were trimmed by 2 bases and 0 bases, with 9 bases remaining between them. Written as DNA, the CDR3 is TGTGCCAGCAGCGTGACCGATGGCTCTGGAAACACCATATATTTT. Translation: CASSVTDGSGNTIYF.

In nucleotides, the CDR3 is TGTGCCAGCCGAGGGGGCGGCACAGATACGCAGTATTTT. Residues: CASRGGGTDTQYF. This sequence joins TRBV3-1 (or the pseudogene TRBV3-2) and TRBJ2-3, with TRBD1 matching over 7 bases. This CDR3 is 13 amino acids long. J lost 1 base, V lost 8 bases, and 3 bases had no gene match. Germline values: CDR1 LGHDT, CDR2 YNNKEL (reference sequence).

The chain carries TRBV5-4 and TRBJ1-1; 12 bases are a match to TRBD1. Unmatched junction bases numbered 12, after V lost 4 bases and J lost 5 bases. Germline assignment: CDR1 SGHNT and CDR2 YYREEE (reference sequence). The CDR3 covers 17 residues. Here the CDR3 reads CASSLGQGALLRTEAFF. In nucleotides, the CDR3 is TGTGCCAGCAGCCTGGGACAGGGGGCGCTTTTAAGGACTGAAGCTTTCTTT.

V gene TRBV30 combines with J gene TRBJ2-1; TRBD2 is a possible D gene (5 bases). The germline V and J ends were trimmed by 0 bases and 1 base, with 10 bases remaining between them. This CDR3 region has 15 residues. Germline V gene data show CDR1 as GTSNPN and CDR2 as SVGIG (reference sequence). The CDR3 bases are TGTGCCTGGAGTGTTGGTCGGGGATCCTACAATGAGCAGTTCTTC. Translated, it gives CAWSVGRGSYNEQFF.

The chain couples TRBV21-1 to TRBJ2-7; the table's D call, TRBD1, was not checked against the DNA. TRBV21-1 is deemed a pseudogene. The CDR3 has 14 amino acids. DNA of the CDR3: TGTGCCAGCAGCAGGGACAGGGGAGGTGACGAGCAGTACTTC. Encoded protein: CASSRDRGGDEQYF.

The table lists this clone with a count of one. V and J are TRBV6-1 and TRBJ1-1; D may be TRBD1 (5 bases). The CDR3 is 14 residues long. Trimming left V 3 bases short and J 5 bases short, with 13 bases between. Germline CDR1 reads MNHNS; CDR2 reads SASEGT. CDR3 protein: CASSDAGTETEAFF. CDR3 nucleotides: TGTGCCAGCAGTGACGCAGGGACGGAGACTGAAGCTTTCTTT.

The chain joins TRBV5-4 to TRBJ1-1; maybe TRBD1 (5 bases). Trimming took off 6 bases at V and 2 bases at J, with 32 bases between the two ends. The CDR3 sequence is 20 residues long. Per germline, CDR1 SGHNT and CDR2 YYREEE (reference sequence). The CDR3 DNA sequence: TGTGCCAGCACCGTCGGGCGGGGGATGAGGACTACCACGCCTAACACTGAAGCTTTCTTT. The encoded protein is CASTVGRGMRTTTPNTEAFF.

The gene calls are TRBV7-9 and TRBJ1-1, with unresolved D. This CDR3 contains 13 residues. The germline gives CDR1 SEHNR, CDR2 FQNEAQ (reference sequence). V lost 4 bases to trimming and J lost 3 bases, with 9 bases between them. CDR3 sequence (DNA): TGTGCCAGCAGCTATCTCGGTGACACTGAAGCTTTCTTT. Translated, it gives CASSYLGDTEAFF.

The chain recombines TRBV18 with TRBJ2-1; 8 nucleotides match TRBD2. CDR3 length equals 15 residues. The V gene end was trimmed by 3 bases and the J gene end by 7 bases; junction bases not matched to a gene: 8. Germline loops: CDR1 KGHSH, CDR2 LQKENI. The CDR3 sequence: CASSPGGGTHNEQFF. The DNA for the CDR3 is TGTGCCAGCTCACCGGGCGGGGGGACCCATAATGAGCAGTTCTTC.